This TCR beta chain was sequenced for a study of cytomegalovirus exposure and HLA in healthy donors. Study-level findings and limits: CMV antigen specificity of three CMV-associated chains was confirmed in vitro.

The CDR3 sequence is 14 residues long. V shed 2 bases and J shed 7 bases, with 14 bases lying between them. CDR1 is SGHNT, CDR2 YYREEE, per germline (reference sequence). For this clone: What it binds is not known.

The data were produced by immunoSEQ multiplex PCR, yet TCRdb's version contains in-frame clones alone and is incomplete. This table holds approximately 300,000 clones, around 86% found once. The chain carries TRBV5-4 and TRBJ2-3, with D perhaps matching TRBD2 (6 bases). This TCR was sampled from a woman aged 18-29 years in good health and CMV-seronegative. Material for sequencing was PBMCs. The CDR3 here is CASSFRGWSNTQYF. The CDR3 DNA sequence: TGTGCCAGCAGCTTCCGGGGGTGGTCTAATACGCAGTATTTT.